This T cell receptor (beta chain) was observed in a study of cytomegalovirus exposure and HLA in healthy donors. Notes on the study in general: Later analysis demonstrated an association between a missense DCLRE1C variant and TCR beta V- and J-gene trimming. A few V segments could not be told apart, such as TRBV6-2 and TRBV6-3, and were left out. Cytomegalovirus status, reportedly, was diagnosed with high specificity and sensitivity by the classifier. Within a later analysis, the majority of CMV-associated TCR beta chains appeared HLA-restricted.

Concerning this clone itself: Its antigen is as yet unknown.

The PCR made use of 60 Vbeta and 13 Jbeta primers. Sequencing was performed with immunoSEQ multiplex PCR; in TCRdb, only in-frame clones are kept and a portion is missing. The table lists 150,000 to 200,000 clones, roughly 80% of them singletons. There are 16 residues in the CDR3. Trimming stripped 4 bases from V and 4 bases from J, with 14 bases between. Germline values: CDR1 LGHNA, CDR2 YNFKEQ. This chain joins TRBV4-2 and TRBJ1-6, with D uncertain. The clonotype was recovered from a man aged 40-49 years in good health and CMV-seropositive. Specimen: PBMCs. CDR3 nucleotide sequence: TGTGCCAGCAGCCCGCTCCTTACAGATTATAATTCACCCCTCCACTTT. It yields the protein CASSPLLTDYNSPLHF.